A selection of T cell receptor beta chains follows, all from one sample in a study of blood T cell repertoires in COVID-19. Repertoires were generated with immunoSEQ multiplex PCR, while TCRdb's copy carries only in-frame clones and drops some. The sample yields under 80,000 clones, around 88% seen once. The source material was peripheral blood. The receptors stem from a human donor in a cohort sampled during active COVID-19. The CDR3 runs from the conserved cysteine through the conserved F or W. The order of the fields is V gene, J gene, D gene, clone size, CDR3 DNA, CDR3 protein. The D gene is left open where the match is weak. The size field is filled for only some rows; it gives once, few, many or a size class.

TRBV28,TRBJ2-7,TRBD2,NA,TGTGCCAGCAGTATGGGGGGGACTAGAAGGGATTACGAGCAGTACTTC,CASSMGGTRRDYEQYF
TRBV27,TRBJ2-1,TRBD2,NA,TGTGCCAGCAGTTTACGGGGGACTAGCGGGTACAATGAGCAGTTCTTC,CASSLRGTSGYNEQFF
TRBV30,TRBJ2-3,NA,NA,TGTGCCTGGAGCTTAGGCGGTAGCACAGATACGCAGTATTTT,CAWSLGGSTDTQYF
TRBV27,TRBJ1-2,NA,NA,TGTGCCAGCAGCTTTATGAACAGGGCTAACTATGGCTACACCTTC,CASSFMNRANYGYTF
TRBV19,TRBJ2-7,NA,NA,TGTGCCAGTAGTATTACAAAGGGGAACGAGCAGTACTTC,CASSITKGNEQYF
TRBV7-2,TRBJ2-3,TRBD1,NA,TGTGCCAGCAGCCGCAGGGGGCCGGTTCGGGATACGCAGTATTTT,CASSRRGPVRDTQYF
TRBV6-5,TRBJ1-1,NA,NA,TGTGCCAGCAGTAAACAGGGAATTGGCACTGAAGCTTTCTTT,CASSKQGIGTEAFF
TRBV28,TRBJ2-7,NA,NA,TGTGCCAGCAGTTTGAGGTACGAGCAGTACTTC,CASSLRYEQYF
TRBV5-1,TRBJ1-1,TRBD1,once,TGCGCCAGCAGCTTGGCCAGAGAAGGGGGCGAAGCTTTCTTT,CASSLAREGGEAFF
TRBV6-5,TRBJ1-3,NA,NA,TGTGCCAGCAGCGTTATGACGGGCTCTGGAAACACCATATATTTT,CASSVMTGSGNTIYF